This TCR beta chain was sequenced for a study of cytomegalovirus exposure and HLA in healthy donors. Whole-study context: Of the donors genotyped, approximately 430 in all, less than 90% fell in the Caucasian-associated ancestry cluster. The study's findings and limits: Most TCR sequences showed up rarely, but some public TCRs showed up in many donors. Later analysis demonstrated an association between a missense DCLRE1C variant and TCR beta V- and J-gene trimming.

Primers included in the PCR were 60 Vbeta and 13 Jbeta primers. Using immunoSEQ multiplex PCR, the repertoire was profiled, and TCRdb retains in-frame clones only, with some absent. The sample records approximately 190,000 clones, over 9.5% being singletons. In the case of this clone: Antigen: not known.

The CDR3 is 12 residues long. Trimming stripped 5 bases from V and 6 bases from J, with 9 bases between. Germline CDR1 SGHTA, CDR2 FQGNSA. The receptor was isolated from a man aged 45 to 65 in good health and CMV-seropositive. Sample: PBMCs. This chain uses TRBV7-2 with TRBJ2-3; D is ambiguous. CDR3 amino acids: CASSVTRDTQYF. Here the CDR3 DNA reads TGTGCCAGCAGCGTCACGAGGGATACGCAGTATTTT.